A selection of T cell receptor beta chains follows, all from one sample in a study of cytomegalovirus exposure and HLA in healthy donors. Method: immunoSEQ multiplex PCR; TCRdb's copy keeps in-frame clones and lacks some. Of about 67,000 clones in the sample, 65% to 70% were seen once. The sequencing sample was made of PBMCs. These TCRs come from a woman in her twenties or thirties in good health and CMV-seronegative. CDR3s include the opening cysteine and the closing phenylalanine or tryptophan. Fields, in order: J gene, V gene, CDR3 protein.

TRBJ2-7	TRBV4-2	CASSPGDRDLWYYEQYF
TRBJ1-5	TRBV5-6	CASSKGQILGSQHF
TRBJ2-3	TRBV5-4	CASSLDPSPSTDTQYF
TRBJ1-4	TRBV6-1	CASRSGGLDEKLFF
TRBJ1-5	TRBV13	CASSSKKTANNQPQHF
TRBJ2-5	TRBV6-5	CASREQGAKETQYF
TRBJ1-2	TRBV9	CASSVDQAGGYTF
TRBJ2-3	TRBV7-9	CASSPRTGQADTQYF
TRBJ2-1	TRBV28	CASSLRGNGQFF
TRBJ1-1	TRBV19	CASSIKPGKTEAFF
TRBJ1-2	TRBV15	CATSRDHGQGQGGYTF
TRBJ1-5	TRBV19	CASSLGTAYSNQPQHF
TRBJ1-2	TRBV25-1	CASSAPGTLGYTF
TRBJ1-2	TRBV6-6	CASSYSKEDGYTF
TRBJ1-2	TRBV5-1	CASSTGDSSRGYTF
TRBJ1-5	TRBV27	CASSSGVGNQPQHF
TRBJ1-1	TRBV6-5	CASSYSRHAETEAFF
TRBJ1-4	TRBV28	CASLMTAPNEKLFF
TRBJ2-1	TRBV6-1	CASRERGAQYNEQFF
TRBJ2-1	TRBV5-4	CASSSKGQIYNEQFF
TRBJ1-1	TRBV27	CASSSQGNTEAFF
TRBJ2-1	TRBV6-1	CASNGGPTSYNEQFF
TRBJ2-5	TRBV7-9	CASSAVWAGGSLETQYF
TRBJ2-7	TRBV7-8	CASSLEGVGSEQYF
TRBJ1-1	TRBV11-2	CASSLDGGPKIF
TRBJ1-1	TRBV28	CASSPILDTEAFF
TRBJ1-2	TRBV10-3	CASSRQGGFGNYGYTF
TRBJ2-1	TRBV13	CASSRPGTGTYNEQFF
TRBJ1-4	TRBV7-2	CASSQQGSTNEKLFF
TRBJ1-4	TRBV9	CASSLRGNNEKLFF
TRBJ1-1	TRBV29-1	CSVVYRVALF
TRBJ2-7	TRBV14	CASSPLRGQGSYEQYF
TRBJ1-3	TRBV5-1	CASSPDYSGNTIYF
TRBJ2-5	TRBV30	CAWSAVAGGGETQYF
TRBJ1-4	TRBV28	CASRSTGDRNNEKLFF
TRBJ2-2	TRBV28	CASSFPRGGQNTGELFF
TRBJ1-4	TRBV2	CASSVREVGVNEKLFF